The 6 T cell receptor beta chains listed next were all sequenced from one sample in a study of T cell repertoires in cytomegalovirus infection. TCRdb reprocessed the reads with MiXCR, giving one entry per CDR3 protein. The sample carries approximately 100,000 distinct CDR3 sequences, under 25% recorded once. The specimen sequenced was CD8+ T cells from PBMCs. The receptors derive from a human donor in good health (CMV status not recorded). Some clones in this sample may be carry-over from other donors' samples.

In its sample, this clonotype was seen many times. This rearrangement joins TRBV4-3 to TRBJ2-3; possibly TRBD2 for D (6 bases). The germline V gene encodes CDR1 LGHNA and CDR2 YSLEER. Between the trimmed V and J ends, which lost 0 bases and 2 bases, there was a span of 12 bases. CDR3 length: 16 residues. CDR3 in DNA: TGCGCCAGCAGCCAAGATTCAGGAGGGGTCACAGATACGCAGTATTTT. Its translation is CASSQDSGGVTDTQYF.

This chain connects TRBV13 to TRBJ2-7, with D perhaps matching TRBD2 (6 bases). The CDR3 sequence is 14 residues long. CDR1 is PRHDT and CDR2 is FYEKMQ in the germline V gene (reference sequence). V gave up 0 bases and J gave up 4 bases, with 10 bases separating them. The CDR3 DNA is TGTGCCAGCAGCTTAGGGCTAGCGAGATACGAGCAGTACTTC. This translates into CASSLGLARYEQYF.

The V call is TRBV11-3, the J call TRBJ2-3, with 13 bases lining up with TRBD2. The germline V gene encodes CDR1 SGHNT and CDR2 YENEEA. Germline trimming cut 5 bases from V and 3 bases from J; bases unmatched to any gene: 11. This CDR3 contains 18 residues. This CDR3 is CASSRTSGGQMGTDTQYF. The CDR3 DNA sequence: TGTGCCAGCAGCAGGACTAGCGGGGGTCAAATGGGGACAGATACGCAGTATTTT. Supplemented by reference TRBV11-3 and TRBJ2-3, the full variable domain reads EAGVVQSPRYKIIEKKQPVAFWCNPISGHNTLYWYLQNLGQGPELLIRYENEEAVDDSQLPKDRFSAERLKGVDSTLKIQPAELGDSAVYLCASSRTSGGQMGTDTQYFGPGTRLTVL.

This clonotype was seen only a few times. This CDR3 is CASSWGGPYNEQFF. As DNA, the CDR3 is TGTGCCAGTAGTTGGGGCGGCCCCTACAATGAGCAGTTCTTC. The J gene is TRBJ2-1, the V gene TRBV19; D is possibly TRBD1 (5 bases). The germline gives CDR1 LNHDA, CDR2 SQIVND (reference sequence). CDR3 size: 14 residues. V dropped 5 bases and J dropped 2 bases, with 10 bases sitting between them. The whole variable domain, filled in from reference TRBV19 and TRBJ2-1, reads DGGITQSPKYLFRKEGQNVTLSCEQNLNHDAMYWYRQDPGQGLRLIYYSQIVNDFQKGDIAEGYSVSREKKESFPLTVTSAQKNPTAFYLCASSWGGPYNEQFFGPGTRLTVL.

This clonotype was seen more than once but under ten times. J is TRBJ1-1 and V is TRBV25-1; possibly TRBD1 for D (6 bases). V gave up 4 bases and J gave up 5 bases, with 11 bases separating them. The CDR3 is made up of 13 amino acids. Germline assignment: CDR1 MGHDK and CDR2 SYGVNS. The CDR3 DNA reads TGTGCCAGCAGTGGGCAGGGGTTAACTGAAGCTTTCTTT. Protein product: CASSGQGLTEAFF.

This chain joins TRBV19 and TRBJ2-5, with D unresolved. The ends were cut back, 3 bases at V and 2 bases at J, with 10 bases in the middle. The CDR3 length is 14 residues. Germline V gene sequence: CDR1 LNHDA, CDR2 SQIVND (reference sequence). For the CDR3, the DNA is TGTGCCAGTAGTATCCGGTCGGAACAAGAGACCCAGTACTTC. Its protein is CASSIRSEQETQYF.